Listed below are T cell receptor beta chains from one sample, sequenced in a study of shared clonotypes between healthy human individuals. Here immunoSEQ multiplex PCR was the method, and the copy in TCRdb shows in-frame clones only, minus some. The table lists a few million clones, 85% to 95% of them singletons. The sequencing sample was made of naive CD4+ T cells from PBMCs. These receptors came from a young man in good health. Some clones in this sample may be carry-over from other donors' samples. CDR3s include the opening cysteine and the closing phenylalanine or tryptophan.

>TRBV19|TRBJ2-2
CASSIVGRGRAVTGELFF
>TRBV6-5|TRBJ2-1
CASSYWTSGYNEQFF
>TRBV9|TRBJ2-5
CASSVGGVQETQYF
>TRBV2|TRBJ2-3
CASNTGLAGGRTDTQYF
>TRBV7-3|TRBJ1-1
CASGRQRNTEAFF
>TRBV27|TRBJ1-6
CASRRTGGSNSPLHF
>TRBV4-1|TRBJ2-2
CASRPGGDTGELFF
>TRBV12-2|TRBJ2-2
CASRFRQGAGGELFF
>TRBV11-2|TRBJ2-1
CASSFGVIGRRTYNEQFF
>TRBV7-8|TRBJ2-2
CASSLVAGGANTGELFF
>TRBV4-2|TRBJ2-7
CASSQDIGTAPYEQYF
>TRBV5-6|TRBJ2-3
CASSRAGEDTQYF
>TRBV6-6|TRBJ1-4
CASTHSNEKLFF
>TRBV15|TRBJ1-4
CATSRWTGNEKLFF
>TRBV7-9|TRBJ1-3
CASSLPGTRPSGNTIYF
>TRBV5-1|TRBJ2-3
CASTGSTGTDTQYF
>TRBV5-4|TRBJ2-2
CASSRGQTMNTGELFF
>TRBV19|TRBJ1-2
CASIPDTRRSYGYTF
>TRBV28|TRBJ2-7
CASSLWAGGNEQYF
>TRBV29-1|TRBJ2-3
CSVVGRAGTDTQYF
>TRBV7-3|TRBJ2-5
CASSPDREGPQYF
>TRBV7-3|TRBJ2-1
CASSQGRNNEQFF
>TRBV11-1|TRBJ2-3
CASSHVYLGDTQYF
>TRBV11-2|TRBJ2-7
CASSPRRGYEQYF
>TRBV1|TRBJ2-7
CTSSHVWRTYEQYF
>TRBV5-6|TRBJ2-5
CASSWRVGYQETQYF
>TRBV28|TRBJ2-6
CASSTGGAGANVLTF
>TRBV9|TRBJ2-1
CASSVGIGTLRSSYNEQFF
>TRBV7-9|TRBJ1-2
CASSDSNYGYTF
>TRBV6-1|TRBJ2-3
CASSVTGTGFVDTQYF
>TRBV6-1|TRBJ2-7
CASSEAWTASYEQYF
>TRBV5-1|TRBJ2-2
CASNDANTGELFF
>TRBV30|TRBJ2-1
CAWSGGAYEQFF
>TRBV10-3|TRBJ1-4
CAIGGEANEKLFF
>TRBV29-1|TRBJ1-2
CSVQPGYTF
>TRBV7-3|TRBJ2-2
CASSFFGTGELFF
>TRBV6-8|TRBJ2-3
CASSSPGGRSTDTQYF
>TRBV28|TRBJ1-5
CASSLSPLMPQHF